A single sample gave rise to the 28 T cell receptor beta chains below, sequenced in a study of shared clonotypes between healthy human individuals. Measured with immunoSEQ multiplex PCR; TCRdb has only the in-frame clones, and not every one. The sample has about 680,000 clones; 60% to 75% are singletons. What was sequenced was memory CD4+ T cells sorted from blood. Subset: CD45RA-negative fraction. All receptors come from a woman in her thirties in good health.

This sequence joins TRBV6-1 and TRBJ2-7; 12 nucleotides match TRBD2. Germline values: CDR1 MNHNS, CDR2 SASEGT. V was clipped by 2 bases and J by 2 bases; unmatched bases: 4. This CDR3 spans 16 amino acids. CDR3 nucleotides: TGTGCCAGCAGTGAACTCGCTAGCGGGAGGGCCTACGAGCAGTACTTC. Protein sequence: CASSELASGRAYEQYF.

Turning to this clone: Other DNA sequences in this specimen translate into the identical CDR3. CDR3 DNA sequence: TGCAGCGTCGGGGGGACTAGCTCCTACAATGAGCAGTTCTTC. Translation: CSVGGTSSYNEQFF. The chain is built from TRBV29-1 and TRBJ2-1, with TRBD2 matching 8 bases. Germline loops: CDR1 SQVTM, CDR2 ANQGSEA. The CDR3 runs to 14 residues. Trimming took 6 bases from V and 0 from J; bases not matched to a gene: 4.

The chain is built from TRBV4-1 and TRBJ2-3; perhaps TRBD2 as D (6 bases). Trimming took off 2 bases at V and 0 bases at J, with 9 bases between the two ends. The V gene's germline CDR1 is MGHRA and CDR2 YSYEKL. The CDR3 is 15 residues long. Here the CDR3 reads CASSQRDFSTDTQYF. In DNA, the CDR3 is TGCGCCAGCAGCCAAAGGGACTTTAGCACAGATACGCAGTATTTT.

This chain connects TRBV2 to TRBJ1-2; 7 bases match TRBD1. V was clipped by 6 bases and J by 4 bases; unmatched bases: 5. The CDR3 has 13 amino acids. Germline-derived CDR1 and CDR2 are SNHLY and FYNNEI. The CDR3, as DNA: TGTGCCAGCAGGCGGGACAGTACCTATGGCTACACCTTC. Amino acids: CASRRDSTYGYTF.

The CDR3 spells CASRAGTDSGELFF. Here the CDR3 DNA reads TGTGCCAGTAGGGCGGGGACAGATAGCGGGGAGCTGTTTTTT. This rearrangement joins TRBV19 to TRBJ2-2; tentatively, D is TRBD1 (7 bases). Germline values: CDR1 LNHDA, CDR2 SQIVND (reference sequence). Trimming left V 6 bases short and J 7 bases short, with 15 bases between. This CDR3 comprises 14 residues.

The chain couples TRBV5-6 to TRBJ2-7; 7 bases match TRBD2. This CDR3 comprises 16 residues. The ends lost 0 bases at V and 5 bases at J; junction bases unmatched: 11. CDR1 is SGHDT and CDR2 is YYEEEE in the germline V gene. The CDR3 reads CASSLGRGGLINEQYF. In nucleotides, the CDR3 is TGTGCCAGCAGCTTGGGTAGGGGAGGGCTTATCAACGAGCAGTACTTC.

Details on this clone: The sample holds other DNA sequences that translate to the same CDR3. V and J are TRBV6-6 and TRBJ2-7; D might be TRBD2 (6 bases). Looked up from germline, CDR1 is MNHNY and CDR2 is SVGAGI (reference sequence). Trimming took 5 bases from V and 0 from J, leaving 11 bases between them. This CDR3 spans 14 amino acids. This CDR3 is CASSRDFSSYEQYF. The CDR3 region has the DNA TGTGCCAGCAGTCGGGACTTTAGCTCCTACGAGCAGTACTTC.

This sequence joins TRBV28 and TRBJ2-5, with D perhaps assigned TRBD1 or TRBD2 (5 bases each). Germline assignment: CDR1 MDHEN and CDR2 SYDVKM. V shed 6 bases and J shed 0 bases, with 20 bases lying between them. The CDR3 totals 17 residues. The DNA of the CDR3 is TGTGCCAGCAGAGCCACGTCGCCTGGGGGATACCAAGAGACCCAGTACTTC. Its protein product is CASRATSPGGYQETQYF.

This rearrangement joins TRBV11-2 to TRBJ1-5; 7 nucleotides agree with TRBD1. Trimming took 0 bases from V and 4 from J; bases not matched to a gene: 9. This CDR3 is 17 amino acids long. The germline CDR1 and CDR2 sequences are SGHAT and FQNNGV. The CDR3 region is CASSLDRGTALNQPQHF. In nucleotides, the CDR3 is TGTGCCAGCAGCTTAGATCGGGGGACAGCATTAAATCAGCCCCAGCATTTT.

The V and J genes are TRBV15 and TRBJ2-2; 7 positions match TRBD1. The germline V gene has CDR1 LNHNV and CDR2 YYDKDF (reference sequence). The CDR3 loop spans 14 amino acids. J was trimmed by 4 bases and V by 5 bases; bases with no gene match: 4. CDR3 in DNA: TGTGCCACCAGCGGGGGACAGATCACCGGGGAGCTGTTTTTT. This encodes CATSGGQITGELFF. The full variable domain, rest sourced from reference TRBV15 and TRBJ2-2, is DAMVIQNPRYQVTQFGKPVTLSCSQTLNHNVMYWYQQKSSQAPKLLFHYYDKDFNNEADTPDNFQSRRPNTSFCFLDIRSPGLGDTAMYLCATSGGQITGELFFGEGSRLTVL.

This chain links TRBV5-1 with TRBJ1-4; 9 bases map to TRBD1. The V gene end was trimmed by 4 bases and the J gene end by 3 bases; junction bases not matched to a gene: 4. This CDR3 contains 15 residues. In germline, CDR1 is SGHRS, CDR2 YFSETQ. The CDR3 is CASSPDRGPNEKLFF. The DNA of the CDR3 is TGCGCCAGCAGCCCGGACAGGGGACCTAATGAAAAACTGTTTTTT. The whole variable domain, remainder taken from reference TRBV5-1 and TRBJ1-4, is KAGVTQTPRYLIKTRGQQVTLSCSPISGHRSVSWYQQTPGQGLQFLFEYFSETQRNKGNFPGRFSGRQFSNSRSEMNVSTLELGDSALYLCASSPDRGPNEKLFFGSGTQLSVL.

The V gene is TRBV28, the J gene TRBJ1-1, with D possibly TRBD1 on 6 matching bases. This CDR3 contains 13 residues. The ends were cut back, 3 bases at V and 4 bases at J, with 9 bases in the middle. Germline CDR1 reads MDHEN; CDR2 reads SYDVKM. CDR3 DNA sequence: TGTGCCAGCAGTTTGTTGGGGGCCACTGAAGCTTTCTTT. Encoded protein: CASSLLGATEAFF.

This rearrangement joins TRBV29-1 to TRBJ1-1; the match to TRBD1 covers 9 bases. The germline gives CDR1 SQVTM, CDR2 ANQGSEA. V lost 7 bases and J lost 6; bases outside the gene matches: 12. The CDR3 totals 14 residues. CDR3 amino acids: CSADDRDRASEAFF. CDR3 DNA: TGCAGCGCGGATGACCGGGACAGGGCATCTGAAGCTTTCTTT. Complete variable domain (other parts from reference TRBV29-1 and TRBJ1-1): SAVISQKPSRDICQRGTSLTIQCQVDSQVTMMFWYRQQPGQSLTLIATANQGSEATYESGFVIDKFPISRPNLTFSTLTVSNMSPEDSSIYLCSADDRDRASEAFFGQGTRLTVV.

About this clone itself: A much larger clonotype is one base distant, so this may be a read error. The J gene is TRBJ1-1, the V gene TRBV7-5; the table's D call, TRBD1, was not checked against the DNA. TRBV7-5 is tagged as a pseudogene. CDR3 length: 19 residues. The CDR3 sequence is CVRSLVGQRSWTNHTEAFF. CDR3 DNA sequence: TGTGTCAGAAGCTTAGTCGGACAAAGAAGCTGGACAAACCACACTGAAGCTTTCTTT.

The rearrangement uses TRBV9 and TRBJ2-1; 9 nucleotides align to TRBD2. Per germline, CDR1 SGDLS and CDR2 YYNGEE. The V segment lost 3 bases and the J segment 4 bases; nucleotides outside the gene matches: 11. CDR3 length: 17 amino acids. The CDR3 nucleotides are TGTGCCAGCAGCGATCAGGAAGCGGGGGGATCTTACAATGAGCAGTTCTTC. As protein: CASSDQEAGGSYNEQFF.

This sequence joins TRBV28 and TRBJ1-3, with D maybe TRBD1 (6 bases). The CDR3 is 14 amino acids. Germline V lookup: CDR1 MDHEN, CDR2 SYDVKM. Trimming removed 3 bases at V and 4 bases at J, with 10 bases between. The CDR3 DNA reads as TGTGCCAGCAGTTTTTCAGACAGGGGAAACACCATATATTTT. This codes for CASSFSDRGNTIYF.

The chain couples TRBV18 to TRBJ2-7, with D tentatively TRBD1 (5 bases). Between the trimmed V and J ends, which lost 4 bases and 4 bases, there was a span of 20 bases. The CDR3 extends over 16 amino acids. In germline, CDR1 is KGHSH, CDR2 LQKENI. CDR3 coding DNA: TGTGCCAGCTCACTTATCCCCGGACATGAGGCTTACGAGCAGTACTTC. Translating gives CASSLIPGHEAYEQYF.

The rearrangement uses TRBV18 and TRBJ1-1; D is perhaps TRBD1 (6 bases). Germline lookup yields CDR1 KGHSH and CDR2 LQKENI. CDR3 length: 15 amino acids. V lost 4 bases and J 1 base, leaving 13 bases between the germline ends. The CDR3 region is CASSQLQGKNTEAFF. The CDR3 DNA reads TGTGCCAGCTCACAACTACAGGGAAAGAACACTGAAGCTTTCTTT. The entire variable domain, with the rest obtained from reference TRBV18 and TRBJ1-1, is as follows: NAGVMQNPRHLVRRRGQEARLRCSPMKGHSHVYWYRQLPEEGLKFMVYLQKENIIDESGMPKERFSAEFPKEGPSILRIQQVVRGDSAAYFCASSQLQGKNTEAFFGQGTRLTVV.

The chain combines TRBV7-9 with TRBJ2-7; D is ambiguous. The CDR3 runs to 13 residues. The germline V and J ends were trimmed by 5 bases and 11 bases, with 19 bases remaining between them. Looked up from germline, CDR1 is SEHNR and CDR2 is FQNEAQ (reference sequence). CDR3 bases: TGTGCCAGCAGCCCCCTGGCTACCGAGATGGAGTACTTC. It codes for CASSPLATEMEYF.

The CDR3 is CASSLAASGSTDTQYF. The DNA of the CDR3 is TGCGCCAGCAGCTTGGCCGCTAGCGGGAGCACAGATACGCAGTATTTT. The chain combines TRBV5-1 with TRBJ2-3, with TRBD2 identical over 8 bases. The CDR3 is 16 residues long. J lost 0 bases, V lost 0 bases, and 3 bases had no gene match. Germline V gives CDR1 SGHRS, CDR2 YFSETQ.

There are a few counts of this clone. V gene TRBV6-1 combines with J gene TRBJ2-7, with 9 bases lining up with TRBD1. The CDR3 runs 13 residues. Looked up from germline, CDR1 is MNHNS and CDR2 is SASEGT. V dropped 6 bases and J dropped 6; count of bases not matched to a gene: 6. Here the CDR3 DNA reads TGTGCCAGCAGGCAAGACAGGGGGTTCGAGCAGTACTTC. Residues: CASRQDRGFEQYF.

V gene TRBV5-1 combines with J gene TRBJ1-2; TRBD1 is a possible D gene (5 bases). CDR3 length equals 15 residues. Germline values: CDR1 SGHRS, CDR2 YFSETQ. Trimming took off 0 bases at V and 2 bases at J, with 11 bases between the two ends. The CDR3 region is CASSLEAGKNYGYTF. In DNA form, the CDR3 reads TGCGCCAGCAGCTTGGAGGCAGGGAAGAACTATGGCTACACCTTC.

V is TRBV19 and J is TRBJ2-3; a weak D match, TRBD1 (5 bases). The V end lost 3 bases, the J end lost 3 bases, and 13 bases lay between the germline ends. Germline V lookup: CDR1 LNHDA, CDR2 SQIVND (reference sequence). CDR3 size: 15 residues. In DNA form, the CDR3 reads TGTGCCAGTAGTATCTTCCAGGGTGTAACAGATACGCAGTATTTT. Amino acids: CASSIFQGVTDTQYF.

Here the CDR3 reads CASSFHPGGKKTGELFF. The CDR3 region has the DNA TGCGCCAGCAGCTTCCATCCCGGCGGGAAGAAGACCGGGGAGCTGTTTTTT. The chain couples TRBV5-1 to TRBJ2-2; tentative D call: TRBD2 (6 bases). The length of the CDR3 is 17 residues. From germline, CDR1 is SGHRS and CDR2 YFSETQ. The V and J ends lost 2 bases and 5 bases respectively, with 19 bases between them.

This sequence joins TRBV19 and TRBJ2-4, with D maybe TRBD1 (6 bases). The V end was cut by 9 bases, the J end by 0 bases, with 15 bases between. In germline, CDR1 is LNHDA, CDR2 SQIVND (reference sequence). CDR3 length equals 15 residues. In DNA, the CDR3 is TGTGCCAGCAGGGGACGGGATCTAGCCAAAAACATTCAGTACTTC. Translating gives CASRGRDLAKNIQYF.

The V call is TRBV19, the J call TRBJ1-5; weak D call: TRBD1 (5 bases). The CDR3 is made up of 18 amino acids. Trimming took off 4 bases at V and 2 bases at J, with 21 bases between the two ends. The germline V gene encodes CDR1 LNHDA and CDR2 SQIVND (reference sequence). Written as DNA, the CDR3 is TGTGCCAGTAGTACGGGACTGACCCCCTATTCTGGCAATCAGCCCCAGCATTTT. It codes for CASSTGLTPYSGNQPQHF.

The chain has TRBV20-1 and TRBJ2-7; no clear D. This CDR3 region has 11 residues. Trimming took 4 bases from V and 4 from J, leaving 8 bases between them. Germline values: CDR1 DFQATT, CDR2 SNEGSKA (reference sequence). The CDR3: CSATPQYEQYF. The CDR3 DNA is TGCAGTGCTACTCCCCAATACGAGCAGTACTTC.

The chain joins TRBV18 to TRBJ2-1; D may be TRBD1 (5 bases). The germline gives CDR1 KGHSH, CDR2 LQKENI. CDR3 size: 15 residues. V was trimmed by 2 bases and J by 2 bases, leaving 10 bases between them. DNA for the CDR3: TGTGCCAGCTCACCAGGGGAACAGGCCTACAATGAGCAGTTCTTC. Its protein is CASSPGEQAYNEQFF.